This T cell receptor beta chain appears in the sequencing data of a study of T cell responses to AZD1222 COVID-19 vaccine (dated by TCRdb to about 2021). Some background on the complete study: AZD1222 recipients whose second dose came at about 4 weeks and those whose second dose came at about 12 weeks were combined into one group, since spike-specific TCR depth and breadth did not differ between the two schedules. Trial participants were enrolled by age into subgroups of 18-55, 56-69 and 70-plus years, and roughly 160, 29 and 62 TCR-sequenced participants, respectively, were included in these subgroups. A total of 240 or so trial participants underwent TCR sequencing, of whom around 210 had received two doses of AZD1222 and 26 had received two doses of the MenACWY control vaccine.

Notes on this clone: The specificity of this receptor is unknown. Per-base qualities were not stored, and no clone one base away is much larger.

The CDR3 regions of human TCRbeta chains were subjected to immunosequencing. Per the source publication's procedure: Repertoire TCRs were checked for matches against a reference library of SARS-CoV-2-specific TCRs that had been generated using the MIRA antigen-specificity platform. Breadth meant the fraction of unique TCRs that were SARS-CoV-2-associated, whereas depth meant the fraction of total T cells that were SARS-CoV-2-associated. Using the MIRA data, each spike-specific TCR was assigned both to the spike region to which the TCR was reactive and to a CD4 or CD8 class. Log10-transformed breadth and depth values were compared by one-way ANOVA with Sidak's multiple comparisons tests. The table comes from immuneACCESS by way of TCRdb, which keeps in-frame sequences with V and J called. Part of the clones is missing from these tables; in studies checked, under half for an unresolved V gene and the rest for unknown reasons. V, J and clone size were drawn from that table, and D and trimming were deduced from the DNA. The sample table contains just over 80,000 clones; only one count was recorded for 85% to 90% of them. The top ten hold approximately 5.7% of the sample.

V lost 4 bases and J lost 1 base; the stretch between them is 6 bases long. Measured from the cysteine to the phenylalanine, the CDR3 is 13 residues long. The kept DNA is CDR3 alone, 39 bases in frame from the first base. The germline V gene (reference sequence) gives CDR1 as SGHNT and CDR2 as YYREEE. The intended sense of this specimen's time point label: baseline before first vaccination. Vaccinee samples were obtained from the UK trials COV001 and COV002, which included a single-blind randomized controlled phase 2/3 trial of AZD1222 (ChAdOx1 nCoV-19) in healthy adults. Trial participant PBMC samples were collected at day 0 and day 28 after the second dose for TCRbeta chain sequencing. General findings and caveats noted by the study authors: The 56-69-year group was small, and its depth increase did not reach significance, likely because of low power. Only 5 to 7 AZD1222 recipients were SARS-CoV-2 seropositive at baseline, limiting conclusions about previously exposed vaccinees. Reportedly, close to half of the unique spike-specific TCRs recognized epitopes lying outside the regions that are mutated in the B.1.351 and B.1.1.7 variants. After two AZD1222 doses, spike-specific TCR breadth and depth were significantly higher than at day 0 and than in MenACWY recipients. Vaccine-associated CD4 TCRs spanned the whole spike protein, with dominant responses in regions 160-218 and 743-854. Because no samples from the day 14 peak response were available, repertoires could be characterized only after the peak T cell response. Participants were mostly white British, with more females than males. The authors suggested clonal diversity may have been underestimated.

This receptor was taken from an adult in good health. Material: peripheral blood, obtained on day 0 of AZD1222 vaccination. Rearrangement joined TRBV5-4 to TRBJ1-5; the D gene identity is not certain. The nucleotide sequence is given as TGTGCCAGCAGCCGAGACAGCAATCAGCCCCAGCATTTT. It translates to CASSRDSNQPQHF.